This T cell receptor beta chain was documented in a study of TIL therapy for anti-PD-1-resistant metastatic lung cancer. Time point reported: pre-treatment sample, taken before nivolumab and TIL therapy. This was the immunoSEQ v3 assay. Assay: immunoSEQ multiplex PCR; the TCRdb copy retains only in-frame clones and omits some. The sample records roughly 20,000 clones, approximately 79% being singletons. The receptor was isolated from a person between 30 and 79 years old with non-small cell lung cancer. The material sequenced was blood, taken at baseline.

The CDR3 nucleotides are TGTGCCAGCAGTTTAGGGGGGGGCCGGACTGAAGCTTTCTTT. This codes for CASSLGGGRTEAFF. The V and J genes are TRBV27 and TRBJ1-1; the D gene is possibly TRBD1 (6 bases). Trimming shortened V by 2 bases and J by 5 bases, and 12 bases separated the two germline ends. CDR3 length: 14 amino acids. Looked up from germline, CDR1 is MNHEY and CDR2 is SMNVEV (reference sequence).